The clone carrying this T cell receptor (beta chain) was seen a few times. Antigen: not known. A second PCR, run for roughly 7 to 12 cycles, used a sample-barcoded 5' primer plus a J-beta primer mix. Each cDNA molecule received a tag from a template-switch adaptor that had 12 random nucleotides. Each CDR3 protein is one row after TCRdb ran MiXCR on the 5' RACE reads. The repertoire holds 1.5 million to 2 million distinct CDR3 sequences, with roughly 30% as singletons. This record comes from a study of blood T cells in healthy people across ages. Broader study findings: Considered underestimates were the diversity estimates obtained from one million T cells. More naive CD4+ cells and higher diversity marked long-lived donors relative to aged donors. Possibly, changes in expanded clonotypes were confounded because donor CMV status was unknown.

This clonotype originated in a woman aged 25 to 39 in good health. Sequencing used blood.

This CDR3 reads CSAPRVGAEAFF. The CDR3, as DNA: TGCAGTGCCCCCAGGGTAGGGGCTGAAGCTTTCTTT. The genes are TRBV20-1 and TRBJ1-1; perhaps TRBD1 as D (5 bases). V lost 6 bases, J lost 6 bases, and 14 bases lay in between. The CDR3 runs to 12 residues. CDR1 is DFQATT, CDR2 SNEGSKA, per germline (reference sequence).